This is a list of T cell receptor beta chains from one sample in a study of cytomegalovirus exposure and HLA in healthy donors. Assay: immunoSEQ multiplex PCR; the TCRdb copy retains only in-frame clones and omits some. The sample has more than 150,000 clones; over 70% are singletons. The sequencing sample was made of PBMCs. Source of these receptors: a woman in her 40s in good health and CMV-seropositive. Each CDR3 is given with its conserved first and last residue. Each record gives: J gene, D gene, V gene, clone size, CDR3 DNA, CDR3 protein. A D gene is named only where the DNA matches it firmly. Clone size is not always given. Where it is, it says once, few, many or a class for expanded clones.

J gene: TRBJ1-4
D gene: NA
V gene: TRBV19
clone size: NA
CDR3 DNA: TGTGCCAGTAGTCCGCCGGGGATCTATGAAAAACTGTTTTTT
CDR3 protein: CASSPPGIYEKLFF

J gene: TRBJ2-7
D gene: NA
V gene: TRBV6-6
clone size: NA
CDR3 DNA: TGTGCCAGCAGTTTGGGAGGGGGTCACTACGAGCAGTACTTC
CDR3 protein: CASSLGGGHYEQYF

J gene: TRBJ2-2
D gene: NA
V gene: TRBV15
clone size: NA
CDR3 DNA: TGTGCCACCAGCAGAGATACTTCGGTTCCCGGGGAGCTGTTTTTT
CDR3 protein: CATSRDTSVPGELFF

J gene: TRBJ1-3
D gene: NA
V gene: TRBV9
clone size: NA
CDR3 DNA: TGTGCCAGCAGCGTAGCGGAGGGCTTTTACTCTGGAAACACCATATATTTT
CDR3 protein: CASSVAEGFYSGNTIYF

J gene: TRBJ1-1
D gene: TRBD1
V gene: TRBV5-1
clone size: NA
CDR3 DNA: TGCGCCAGCAGCTTGGAACAGGGGTTCACTGAAGCTTTCTTT
CDR3 protein: CASSLEQGFTEAFF

J gene: TRBJ1-5
D gene: NA
V gene: TRBV14
clone size: NA
CDR3 DNA: TGTGCCAGCAGCCCTGCTGGGCGCGTCGGTCAGCCCCAGCATTTT
CDR3 protein: CASSPAGRVGQPQHF

J gene: TRBJ1-2
D gene: NA
V gene: TRBV5-6
clone size: once
CDR3 DNA: TGTGCCAGCAGTCGCAGGATTTTGGGTGGCTACACCTTC
CDR3 protein: CASSRRILGGYTF

J gene: TRBJ1-1
D gene: NA
V gene: TRBV5-1
clone size: NA
CDR3 DNA: TGCGCCAGCAGCCTTGGCAGTCAGAACACTGAAGCTTTCTTT
CDR3 protein: CASSLGSQNTEAFF

J gene: TRBJ1-1
D gene: NA
V gene: TRBV5-1
clone size: NA
CDR3 DNA: TGCGCCAGCAGCTTGGAACCAGGGGTTGGTGAAGCTTTCTTT
CDR3 protein: CASSLEPGVGEAFF

J gene: TRBJ1-2
D gene: NA
V gene: TRBV30
clone size: NA
CDR3 DNA: TGTGCCTGGAGTCCAGGGTTGGACTATGGCTACACCTTC
CDR3 protein: CAWSPGLDYGYTF

J gene: TRBJ1-5
D gene: NA
V gene: TRBV4-2
clone size: NA
CDR3 DNA: TGTGCCAGCAGCCAAGAGGCTACCGGAGGGAAGCACCAGCCCCAGCATTTT
CDR3 protein: CASSQEATGGKHQPQHF

J gene: TRBJ2-7
D gene: TRBD2
V gene: TRBV29-1
clone size: NA
CDR3 DNA: TGCAGCGTTGACGGAGCGGGGGGGACTCCCTACGAGCAGTACTTC
CDR3 protein: CSVDGAGGTPYEQYF

J gene: TRBJ2-2
D gene: NA
V gene: TRBV7-3
clone size: NA
CDR3 DNA: TGTGCCAGCAGCCCAACGGTCCCGGGACTTGGTTCGGGCGGGGAGCTGTTTTTT
CDR3 protein: CASSPTVPGLGSGGELFF

J gene: TRBJ2-3
D gene: NA
V gene: TRBV19
clone size: NA
CDR3 DNA: TGTGCCAGTAGTATCTCAGCGGCTGGCACAGATACGCAGTATTTT
CDR3 protein: CASSISAAGTDTQYF

J gene: TRBJ2-5
D gene: NA
V gene: TRBV7-9
clone size: once
CDR3 DNA: TGTGCCAGCAGCATGGGACTTCAAGAGACCCAGTACTTC
CDR3 protein: CASSMGLQETQYF

J gene: TRBJ1-6
D gene: NA
V gene: TRBV12-5
clone size: once
CDR3 DNA: TGTGCTAGTGGTTCCCCCACTTGGGGGGGAAATTCACCCCTCCACTTT
CDR3 protein: CASGSPTWGGNSPLHF

J gene: TRBJ1-2
D gene: TRBD1
V gene: TRBV10-3
clone size: few
CDR3 DNA: TGTGCCACAGGGGGGACCTCAGGGGCGGACTATGGCTACACCTTC
CDR3 protein: CATGGTSGADYGYTF

J gene: TRBJ2-3
D gene: TRBD1
V gene: TRBV10-3
clone size: NA
CDR3 DNA: TGTGCCATCAGTGATGGACAGGGGACGGGCACAGATACGCAGTATTTT
CDR3 protein: CAISDGQGTGTDTQYF

J gene: TRBJ1-4
D gene: NA
V gene: TRBV29-1
clone size: few
CDR3 DNA: TGCAGCGGCGGACAGTTCGAGGGAAAACTGTTTTTT
CDR3 protein: CSGGQFEGKLFF

J gene: TRBJ2-7
D gene: TRBD1
V gene: TRBV28
clone size: NA
CDR3 DNA: TGTGCCAGCAGTTCCCAGGGACAGGCGTTTTCGTACGAGCAGTACTTC
CDR3 protein: CASSSQGQAFSYEQYF

J gene: TRBJ1-2
D gene: NA
V gene: TRBV6-1
clone size: few
CDR3 DNA: TGTGCCAGCAGTGAAGTAGGGGGATATGGCTACACCTTC
CDR3 protein: CASSEVGGYGYTF

J gene: TRBJ2-1
D gene: TRBD2
V gene: TRBV15
clone size: NA
CDR3 DNA: TGTGCCACCAGCAGAGATTTACTAGCGGGCGGCAATGAGCAGTTCTTC
CDR3 protein: CATSRDLLAGGNEQFF

J gene: TRBJ2-1
D gene: NA
V gene: TRBV14
clone size: NA
CDR3 DNA: TGTGCCAGCAGCCAAGCCGGTAGGGGCAATGAGCAGTTCTTC
CDR3 protein: CASSQAGRGNEQFF

J gene: TRBJ1-4
D gene: NA
V gene: TRBV6-5
clone size: NA
CDR3 DNA: TGTGCCAGCAGCCTCCGACAGGCAACTAATGAAAAACTGTTTTTT
CDR3 protein: CASSLRQATNEKLFF

J gene: TRBJ1-4
D gene: NA
V gene: TRBV7-8
clone size: NA
CDR3 DNA: TGTGCCAGCAGCTTAGACAGGACTAATGAAAAACTGTTTTTT
CDR3 protein: CASSLDRTNEKLFF

J gene: TRBJ2-2
D gene: TRBD1
V gene: TRBV5-1
clone size: NA
CDR3 DNA: TGCGCCAGCAGGGACGGACGACAGGGACGTTCCGGGGAGCTGTTTTTT
CDR3 protein: CASRDGRQGRSGELFF

J gene: TRBJ2-7
D gene: TRBD1
V gene: TRBV5-4
clone size: NA
CDR3 DNA: TGTGCCAGCAGCGACGGGACAGGGGGCCACTACGAGCAGTACTTC
CDR3 protein: CASSDGTGGHYEQYF

J gene: TRBJ2-1
D gene: NA
V gene: TRBV7-7
clone size: few
CDR3 DNA: TGTGCCAGCAGCCCCGTGCGGGTGGCCTACAATGAGCAGTTCTTC
CDR3 protein: CASSPVRVAYNEQFF

J gene: TRBJ2-2
D gene: NA
V gene: TRBV25-1
clone size: NA
CDR3 DNA: TGTGCCAGCAGTGACCCTGCGGCTGGGACCGGGGAGCTGTTTTTT
CDR3 protein: CASSDPAAGTGELFF

J gene: TRBJ2-5
D gene: NA
V gene: TRBV5-1
clone size: NA
CDR3 DNA: TGCGCCTGCCGACAGAGACAAGAGACCCAGTACTTC
CDR3 protein: CACRQRQETQYF

J gene: TRBJ2-7
D gene: TRBD2
V gene: TRBV5-1
clone size: NA
CDR3 DNA: TGCGCCAGCAGCACGGCCGGGACTAGCGGGGGTAAGCAGTACTTC
CDR3 protein: CASSTAGTSGGKQYF

J gene: TRBJ1-1
D gene: NA
V gene: TRBV28
clone size: few
CDR3 DNA: TGTGCCAGCAGGACCCACAGGAACACTGAAGCTTTCTTT
CDR3 protein: CASRTHRNTEAFF

J gene: TRBJ2-1
D gene: TRBD1
V gene: TRBV5-1
clone size: NA
CDR3 DNA: TGCGCCAGCAGCTCCGGGACAGGTCAAGGTGAGCAGTTCTTC
CDR3 protein: CASSSGTGQGEQFF

J gene: TRBJ2-5
D gene: TRBD1
V gene: TRBV7-9
clone size: NA
CDR3 DNA: TGTGCCAGCGGTCCCGCGGACAGGGTAGGAGAGCAGTACTTC
CDR3 protein: CASGPADRVGEQYF

J gene: TRBJ2-7
D gene: TRBD2
V gene: TRBV27
clone size: NA
CDR3 DNA: TGTGCCAGCAGTTTTACTAGCGGGGGGGCCTACGAGCAGTACTTC
CDR3 protein: CASSFTSGGAYEQYF

J gene: TRBJ1-2
D gene: NA
V gene: TRBV29-1
clone size: NA
CDR3 DNA: TGCAGCGTTGTCCAGAACTATGGCTACACCTTC
CDR3 protein: CSVVQNYGYTF

J gene: TRBJ2-5
D gene: TRBD2
V gene: TRBV7-2
clone size: few
CDR3 DNA: TGTGCCAGCAGCTTAACGGGGGGGCCCGAGACCCAGTACTTC
CDR3 protein: CASSLTGGPETQYF

J gene: TRBJ1-3
D gene: NA
V gene: TRBV6-1
clone size: NA
CDR3 DNA: TGTGCCAGCAGGGAATCCGGTACTGGAAACACCATATATTTT
CDR3 protein: CASRESGTGNTIYF

J gene: TRBJ2-1
D gene: TRBD1
V gene: TRBV5-4
clone size: NA
CDR3 DNA: TGTGCCAGCAGCTTTCCGGGACAGGGTTACAATGAGCAGTTCTTC
CDR3 protein: CASSFPGQGYNEQFF

J gene: TRBJ1-1
D gene: TRBD1
V gene: TRBV6-4
clone size: few
CDR3 DNA: TGTGCCAGCAGCCTCTCAGGGGGGAGATCTGAAGCTTTCTTT
CDR3 protein: CASSLSGGRSEAFF

J gene: TRBJ2-3
D gene: NA
V gene: TRBV11-2
clone size: NA
CDR3 DNA: TGTGCCAGCAGCTTCAGGGGGGCCAGCACAGATACGCAGTATTTT
CDR3 protein: CASSFRGASTDTQYF

J gene: TRBJ1-2
D gene: NA
V gene: TRBV28
clone size: NA
CDR3 DNA: TGTGCCAGCAGAGACACTTTCTACACCTTC
CDR3 protein: CASRDTFYTF

J gene: TRBJ2-2
D gene: TRBD1
V gene: TRBV6-6
clone size: NA
CDR3 DNA: TGTGCCAGCACTCAGGGGGCGGGCGGGGAGCTGTTTTTT
CDR3 protein: CASTQGAGGELFF

J gene: TRBJ2-5
D gene: TRBD2
V gene: TRBV19
clone size: NA
CDR3 DNA: TGTGCCAGTAGTACCACTAGCGGGGGCTTCGAGACCCAGTACTTC
CDR3 protein: CASSTTSGGFETQYF

J gene: TRBJ2-3
D gene: NA
V gene: TRBV28
clone size: few
CDR3 DNA: TGTGCCAGCCGGGACTCCTACACAGATACGCAGTATTTT
CDR3 protein: CASRDSYTDTQYF

J gene: TRBJ1-1
D gene: NA
V gene: TRBV30
clone size: NA
CDR3 DNA: TGTGCCTGGAGTGTTGGGGGGGTGAACACTGAAGCTTTCTTT
CDR3 protein: CAWSVGGVNTEAFF

J gene: TRBJ2-2
D gene: TRBD1
V gene: TRBV11-3
clone size: few
CDR3 DNA: TGTGCCAGCAGCCTGGGACAGGGAAGAGACACCGGGGAGCTGTTTTTT
CDR3 protein: CASSLGQGRDTGELFF

J gene: TRBJ1-1
D gene: NA
V gene: TRBV11-3
clone size: few
CDR3 DNA: TGTGCCAGCAGCTTAAGTTATCGGACTGAAGCTTTCTTT
CDR3 protein: CASSLSYRTEAFF

J gene: TRBJ2-7
D gene: TRBD1
V gene: TRBV5-1
clone size: NA
CDR3 DNA: TGCGCCAGCAGCTCCGGACAGGGCGCAATAATATACGAGCAGTACTTC
CDR3 protein: CASSSGQGAIIYEQYF

J gene: TRBJ2-7
D gene: NA
V gene: TRBV11-1
clone size: NA
CDR3 DNA: TGTGCCAGCAGCTTAATGGCAGGGAACTACGAGCAGTACTTC
CDR3 protein: CASSLMAGNYEQYF